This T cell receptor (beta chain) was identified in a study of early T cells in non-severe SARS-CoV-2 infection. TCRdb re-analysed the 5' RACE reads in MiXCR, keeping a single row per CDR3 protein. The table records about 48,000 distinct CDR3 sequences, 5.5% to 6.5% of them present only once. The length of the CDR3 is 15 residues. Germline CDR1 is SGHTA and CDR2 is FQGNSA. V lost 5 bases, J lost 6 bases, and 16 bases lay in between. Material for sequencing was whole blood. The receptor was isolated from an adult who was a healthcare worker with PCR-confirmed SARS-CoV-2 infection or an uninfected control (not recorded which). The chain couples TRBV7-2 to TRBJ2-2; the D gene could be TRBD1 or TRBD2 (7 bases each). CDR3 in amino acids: CASSQGGADAGELFF. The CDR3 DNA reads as TGTGCCAGCAGCCAGGGGGGGGCCGACGCCGGGGAGCTGTTTTTT.